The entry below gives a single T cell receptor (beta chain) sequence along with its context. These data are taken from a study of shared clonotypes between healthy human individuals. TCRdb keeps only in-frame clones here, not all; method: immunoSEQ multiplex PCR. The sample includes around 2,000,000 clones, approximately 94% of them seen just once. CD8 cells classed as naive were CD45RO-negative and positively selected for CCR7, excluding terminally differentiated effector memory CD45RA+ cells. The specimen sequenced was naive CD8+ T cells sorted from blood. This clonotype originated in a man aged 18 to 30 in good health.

The CDR3 coding sequence is TGTGCCAGCAGGGAACATTACGAGCAGTACTTC. Encoded protein: CASREHYEQYF. V and J are TRBV2 and TRBJ2-7; D gene uncertain. V was clipped by 6 bases and J by 4 bases, with 7 bases between them. The V gene's germline CDR1 is SNHLY and CDR2 FYNNEI. The CDR3 spans 11 residues.